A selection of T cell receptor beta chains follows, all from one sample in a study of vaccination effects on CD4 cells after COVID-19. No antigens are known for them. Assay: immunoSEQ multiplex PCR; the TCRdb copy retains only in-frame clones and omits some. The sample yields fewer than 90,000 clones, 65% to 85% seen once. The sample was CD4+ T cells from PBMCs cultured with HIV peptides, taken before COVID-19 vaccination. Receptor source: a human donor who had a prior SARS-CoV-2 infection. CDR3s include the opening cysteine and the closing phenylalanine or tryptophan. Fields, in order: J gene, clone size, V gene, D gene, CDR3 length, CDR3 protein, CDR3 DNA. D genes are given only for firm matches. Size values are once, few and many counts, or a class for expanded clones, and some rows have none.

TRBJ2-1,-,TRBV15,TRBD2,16,CATTSGSAGEYNEQFF,TGTGCCACCACGTCAGGATCCGCGGGAGAATACAATGAGCAGTTCTTC
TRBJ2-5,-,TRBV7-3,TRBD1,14,CASSLRGGLETQYF,TGTGCCAGCAGCTTAAGAGGGGGCCTTGAGACCCAGTACTTC
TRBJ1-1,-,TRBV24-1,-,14,CATRLVLRPTEAFF,TGTGCCACCAGACTGGTCCTGCGGCCCACTGAAGCTTTCTTT
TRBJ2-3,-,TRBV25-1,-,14,CASSEWGIAHTQYF,TGTGCCAGCAGTGAATGGGGAATCGCTCATACGCAGTATTTT
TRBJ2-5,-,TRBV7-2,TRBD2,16,CASSLGVVFGGETQYF,TGTGCCAGCAGCTTAGGGGTTGTCTTCGGGGGGGAGACCCAGTACTTC
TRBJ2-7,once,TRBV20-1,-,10,CSVQGHEQYF,TGCAGTGTTCAGGGGCACGAGCAGTACTTC
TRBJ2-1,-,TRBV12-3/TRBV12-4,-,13,CASSSRGRHEQFF,TGTGCCAGCAGTTCTCGGGGGCGGCATGAGCAGTTCTTC
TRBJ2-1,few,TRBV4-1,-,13,CASSQVIINEQFF,TGCGCCAGCAGCCAAGTGATTATCAATGAGCAGTTCTTC
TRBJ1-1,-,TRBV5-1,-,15,CASSLDGRQNTEAFF,TGCGCCAGCAGCTTGGATGGCAGACAAAACACTGAAGCTTTCTTT
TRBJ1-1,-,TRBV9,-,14,CASSVDVMNTEAFF,TGTGCCAGCAGCGTAGACGTAATGAACACTGAAGCTTTCTTT
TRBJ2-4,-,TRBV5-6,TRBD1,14,CASSYGQGSNIQYF,TGTGCCAGCAGCTATGGACAGGGAAGCAACATTCAGTACTTC
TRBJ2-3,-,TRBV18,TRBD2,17,CASSPFSSGGFTDTQYF,TGTGCCAGCTCACCCTTTTCTAGCGGGGGTTTCACAGATACGCAGTATTTT
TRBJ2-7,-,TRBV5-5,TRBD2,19,CASSLDGKRAGGHLDEQYF,TGTGCCAGCAGCTTGGACGGGAAGCGAGCGGGAGGACATCTAGACGAGCAGTACTTC
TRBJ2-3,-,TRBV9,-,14,CASSAQGFVDTQYF,TGTGCCAGCAGCGCACAGGGTTTTGTAGATACGCAGTATTTT
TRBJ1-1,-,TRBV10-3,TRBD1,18,CAISKWTGEGPYKTEAFF,TGTGCCATCAGTAAGTGGACAGGGGAGGGTCCGTACAAGACTGAAGCTTTCTTT
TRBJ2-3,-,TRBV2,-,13,CASTVPLTDTQYF,TGTGCCAGCACGGTTCCGTTGACAGATACGCAGTATTTT
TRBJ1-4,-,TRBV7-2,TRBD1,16,CASSLARGQGYEKLFF,TGTGCCAGCAGCTTAGCGCGGGGACAGGGGTATGAAAAACTGTTTTTT
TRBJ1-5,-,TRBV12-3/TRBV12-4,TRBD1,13,CASSRDRDQPQHF,TGTGCCAGCAGTCGGGACAGGGATCAGCCCCAGCATTTT
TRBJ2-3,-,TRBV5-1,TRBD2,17,CASSLDGASGSTDTQYF,TGCGCCAGCAGCTTGGACGGGGCTAGCGGGAGCACAGATACGCAGTATTTT